This entry concerns a single TCR beta chain. This clone was counted only a few times. The antigen it binds to is not known. One base away there is no much larger clone; base qualities are not given. The CDR3 runs 17 amino acids, cysteine and phenylalanine included. The sequence is cut down to CDR3 DNA, 51 bases in frame from base 1. V sheds 3 bases and J sheds 3 bases, leaving 19 bases between their ends. Taken from the germline V gene, the CDR1 and CDR2 loops are SGDLS and YYNGEE. This specimen comes from a study of blood T cell repertoires in COVID-19 (dated by TCRdb to about 2020). Some background on the complete study: Samples covering the acute and convalescent phases of COVID-19 were provided by collaborators in the United States, Italy and Spain. The samples were drawn from two sources: the first 160 participants of the ongoing ImmuneRACE study, and fewer than 1,500 subjects contributed by 6 global collaborators. HLA class I and class II types, where available, came from metadata supplied by the sample provider rather than from assay-based typing. The repertoires were released in a freely available public database intended as a resource for research on the immune response to SARS-CoV-2. The material from the prospective study consisted of cDNA or gDNA derived from T cells, B-cell-depleted T cells, or PBMCs. Deeply sampled blood TCRbeta repertoires from subjects exposed to, actively infected with, or recovered from COVID-19 were included in the dataset. Sample metadata almost always included a de-identified subject ID, COVID-19 status, age in years and sex.

One collaborating source in Seattle enrolled patients during active infection and followed them longitudinally through the course of disease. Each collaborating institution followed its own protocols to collect whole blood in K2EDTA tubes. For TCRbeta analysis, collaborators shipped samples as frozen whole blood, isolated PBMCs, or DNA extracted from either of those sample types. General conclusions and limits of the study: Clinical and demographic metadata were provided uncurated, with the amount varying by source and participant.

The immunoSEQ Assay, a bias-controlled multiplex PCR, was used to amplify TCRbeta CDR3 regions from genomic DNA. Per the authors' processing: Nucleated cell counts per sample were estimated from amplification of reference gene primers within the assay. To quantify the absolute abundance of each unique TCRbeta CDR3 rearrangement, sequence reads were collapsed and filtered. For each sample, productive Simpson clonality was calculated as the square root of Simpson's diversity index across productive rearrangements. TCRdb mirrors the immuneACCESS table, restricted to in-frame sequences. Some clones are absent from its copies; in checked studies, under half trace to an unresolved V gene, and the reason for the others is unknown. V, J and clone size are those of that table, while D and trimming were read from the DNA. Within this sample are about 130,000 clones, with around four fifths of them counted one time only. The ten largest clones capture 6% of the sample.

Sequencing used peripheral blood. The sequence was collected from an elderly man with COVID-19, enrolled during active disease. The chain is made from TRBV9 and TRBJ1-3, with no reliable assignment of the D segment. This receptor has the CDR3 CASSGKMEGTLGNTIYF. The sequenced DNA: TGTGCCAGCAGCGGGAAGATGGAGGGTACTCTTGGAAACACCATATATTTT.